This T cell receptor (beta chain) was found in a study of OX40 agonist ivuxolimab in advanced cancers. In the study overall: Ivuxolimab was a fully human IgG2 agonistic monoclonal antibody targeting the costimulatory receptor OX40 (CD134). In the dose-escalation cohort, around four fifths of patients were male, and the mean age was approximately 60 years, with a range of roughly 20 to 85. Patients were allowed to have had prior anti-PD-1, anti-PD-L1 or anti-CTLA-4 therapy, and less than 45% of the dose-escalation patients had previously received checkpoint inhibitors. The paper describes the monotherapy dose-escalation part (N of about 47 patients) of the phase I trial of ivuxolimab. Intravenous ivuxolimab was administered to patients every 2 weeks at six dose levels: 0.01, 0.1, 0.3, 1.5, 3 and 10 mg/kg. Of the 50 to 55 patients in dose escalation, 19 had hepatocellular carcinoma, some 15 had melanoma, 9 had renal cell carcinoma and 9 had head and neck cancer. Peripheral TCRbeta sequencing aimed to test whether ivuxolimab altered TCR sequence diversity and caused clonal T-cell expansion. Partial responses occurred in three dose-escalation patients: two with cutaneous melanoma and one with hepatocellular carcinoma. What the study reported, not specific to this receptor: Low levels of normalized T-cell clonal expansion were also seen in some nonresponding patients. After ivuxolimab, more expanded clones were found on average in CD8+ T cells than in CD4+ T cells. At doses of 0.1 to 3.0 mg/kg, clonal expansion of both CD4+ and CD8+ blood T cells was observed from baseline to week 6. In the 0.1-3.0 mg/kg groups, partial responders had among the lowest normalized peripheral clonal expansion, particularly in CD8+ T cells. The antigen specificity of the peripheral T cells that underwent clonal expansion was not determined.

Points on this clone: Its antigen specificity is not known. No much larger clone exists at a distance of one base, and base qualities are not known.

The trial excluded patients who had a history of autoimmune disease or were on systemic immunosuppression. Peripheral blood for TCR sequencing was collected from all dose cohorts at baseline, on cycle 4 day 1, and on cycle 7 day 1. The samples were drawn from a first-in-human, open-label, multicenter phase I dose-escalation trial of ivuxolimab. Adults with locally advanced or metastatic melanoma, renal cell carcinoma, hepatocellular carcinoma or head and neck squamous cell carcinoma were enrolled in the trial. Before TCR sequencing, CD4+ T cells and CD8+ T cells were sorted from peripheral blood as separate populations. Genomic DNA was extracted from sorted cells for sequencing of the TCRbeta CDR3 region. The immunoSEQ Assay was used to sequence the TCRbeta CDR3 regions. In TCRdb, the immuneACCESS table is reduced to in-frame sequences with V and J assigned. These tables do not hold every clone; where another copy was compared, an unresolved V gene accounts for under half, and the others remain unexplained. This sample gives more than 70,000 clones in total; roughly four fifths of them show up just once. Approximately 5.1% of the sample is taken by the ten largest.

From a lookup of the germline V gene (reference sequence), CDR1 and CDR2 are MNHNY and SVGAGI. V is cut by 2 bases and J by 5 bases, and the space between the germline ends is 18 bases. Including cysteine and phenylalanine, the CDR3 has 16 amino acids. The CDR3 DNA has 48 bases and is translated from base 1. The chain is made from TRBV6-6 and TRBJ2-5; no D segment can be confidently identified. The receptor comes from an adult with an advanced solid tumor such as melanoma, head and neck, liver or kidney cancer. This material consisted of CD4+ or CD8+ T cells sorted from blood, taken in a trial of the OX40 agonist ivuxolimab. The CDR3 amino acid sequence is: CASSYAEIPARETQYF. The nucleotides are TGTGCCAGCAGTTACGCCGAGATCCCAGCGAGGGAGACCCAGTACTTC.